This T cell receptor (beta chain) was profiled in a study of T cells after yellow fever vaccination. Study overall: For low cell numbers, libraries were made with SMART-Seq v4 Ultra Low Input.

TCRdb called the 5' RACE reads again in MiXCR, with one record for every CDR3 protein. The sample contains about 360,000 distinct CDR3 sequences, about 6% of which appear only once. The study, taken as a whole, reports: CD4 and CD8 compartments shared a small share of clonotypes. Weaker overall, the secondary response nonetheless peaked faster (day 5 versus 15).

The CDR3 runs to 15 residues. Trimming cost V 4 bases and J 4 bases; bases outside gene matches: 4. The germline CDR1 and CDR2 sequences are SGHRS and YFSETQ. This clonotype was observed at least ten times. Its target is unknown. The sequenced sample was PBMCs, obtained 5 days after the yellow fever booster vaccination. The sequence was collected from a man aged 25-40 years who received the YFV17D yellow fever vaccine. The V and J genes are TRBV5-1 and TRBJ2-1; TRBD2 matches 11 bases. The CDR3 coding sequence is TGCGCCAGCAGCCGGGGGACTAGCGGTTACAATGAGCAGTTCTTC. Translation gives CASSRGTSGYNEQFF.